The present TCR beta chain was sequenced within a study of blood T cell repertoires in COVID-19. For the study at large: COVID-19 samples from acute and convalescent phases originated in the United States, Italy and Spain. T cells, B-cell-depleted T cells, or PBMCs supplied cDNA or gDNA.

Source study methods: Counts of nucleated cells, estimated from reference gene primer amplification, were obtained. Profiled with immunoSEQ multiplex PCR; TCRdb holds only in-frame clones, not every one. From that table come the V and J calls and clone size; the DNA was used to work out D and trimming. The table has about 290,000 clones, around 85% seen once; the top ten hold approximately 4.1%. The TCR comes from a woman between 45 and 65 years old with active or convalescent COVID-19. Sequenced: peripheral blood.

The CDR3 sequence is CASSQSGRNNEQFF. The DNA of the CDR3 is TGCGCCAGCAGCCAAAGCGGCAGAAACAATGAGCAGTTCTTC. V and J are TRBV5-1 and TRBJ2-1, with D perhaps matching TRBD2 (5 bases). With 4 bases removed from V and 5 bases from J, the gap between germline ends came to 13 bases. This CDR3 contains 14 residues. Germline V gene data show CDR1 as SGHRS and CDR2 as YFSETQ.